The rows below give T cell receptor beta chains drawn from one sample of a study of CD8+CD57+ T cells in acquired aplastic anemia. MiXCR, applied by TCRdb to the reads, yields one record per CDR3 protein. The sample carries about 470,000 distinct CDR3 sequences, about a third recorded once. Material: sorted CD4+, CD8+, or CD8+CD57+ T cells (not recorded which) from PBMCs. These receptors came from a human donor with aplastic anemia. Both conserved end residues are part of each CDR3. The D gene is left open where the match is weak. Some rows have no size entry. The others give once, few or many, or a class for an expanded clone.

clone_size,v_call,d_call,j_call,cdr3_aa,cdr3_nt
many,TRBV19,NA,TRBJ1-1,CASSIVAVMNTEAFF,TGTGCCAGTAGTATAGTGGCAGTAATGAACACTGAAGCTTTCTTT
NA,TRBV12-3/TRBV12-4,NA,TRBJ1-5,CASSRIGQSEQPQHF,TGTGCCAGCAGTCGGATAGGACAGTCGGAGCAGCCCCAGCATTTT
NA,TRBV12-3/TRBV12-4,TRBD1,TRBJ1-2,CASSNTVPGQGANGYTF,TGTGCCAGCAGCAACACGGTCCCGGGACAGGGGGCGAATGGCTACACCTTC
NA,TRBV5-1,NA,TRBJ2-7,CASSLEGIRASEQYF,TGCGCCAGCAGCTTGGAGGGGATCAGGGCTAGCGAGCAGTACTTC
many,TRBV20-1,NA,TRBJ1-5,CSALLGEQPQHF,TGCAGTGCCTTATTAGGGGAGCAGCCCCAGCATTTT
few,TRBV6-1,NA,TRBJ1-1,CASSFGQTEAFF,TGTGCCAGCAGTTTTGGACAGACTGAAGCTTTCTTT
few,TRBV3-1,NA,TRBJ1-2,CASSPTAFLYNYGYTF,TGTGCCAGCAGCCCAACCGCCTTCCTGTATAACTATGGCTACACCTTC
many,TRBV7-2,NA,TRBJ2-7,CASSPPSGRYEQYF,TGTGCCAGCAGCCCGCCTTCAGGGCGGTACGAGCAGTACTTC
many,TRBV29-1,TRBD1,TRBJ2-1,CSVGDSYNEQFF,TGCAGCGTTGGGGACAGCTACAATGAGCAGTTCTTC
NA,TRBV25-1,NA,TRBJ1-1,CASSEGVANGGFF,TGTGCCAGCAGTGAAGGGGTCGCTAATGGGGGTTTCTTT
NA,TRBV29-1,NA,TRBJ1-2,CSVERDGDYGYTF,TGCAGCGTTGAGAGGGACGGGGACTATGGCTACACCTTC
many,TRBV20-1,NA,TRBJ2-3,CSELAASTDTQYF,TGCAGTGAATTGGCAGCTAGCACAGATACGCAGTATTTT
NA,TRBV2,NA,TRBJ1-2,CASSMRQYGYTF,TGTGCCAGCTCCATGCGGCAGTATGGCTACACCTTC
few,TRBV20-1,NA,TRBJ1-2,CSIPQGGYGYTF,TGCAGTATACCACAGGGTGGATATGGCTACACCTTC
NA,TRBV6-2/TRBV6-3,NA,TRBJ2-4,CASSYLGEETGTLAKNIQYF,TGTGCCAGCAGTTACCTGGGGGAGGAAACCGGTACCCTAGCCAAAAACATTCAGTACTTC
NA,TRBV19,NA,TRBJ1-1,CASSMDKNTEAFF,TGTGCCAGTAGTATGGACAAGAACACTGAAGCTTTCTTT
NA,TRBV5-4,NA,TRBJ1-6,CASSDGSYNSPLHF,TGTGCCAGCTCGGATGGGTCTTATAATTCACCCCTCCACTTT
once,TRBV2,TRBD1,TRBJ1-4,CASSEGTGNEKLFF,TGTGCCAGCAGTGAAGGGACAGGGAATGAAAAACTGTTTTTT
few,TRBV7-9,NA,TRBJ1-1,CASSSPTGVNTEAFF,TGTGCCAGCAGCTCCCCGACAGGAGTGAACACTGAAGCTTTCTTT